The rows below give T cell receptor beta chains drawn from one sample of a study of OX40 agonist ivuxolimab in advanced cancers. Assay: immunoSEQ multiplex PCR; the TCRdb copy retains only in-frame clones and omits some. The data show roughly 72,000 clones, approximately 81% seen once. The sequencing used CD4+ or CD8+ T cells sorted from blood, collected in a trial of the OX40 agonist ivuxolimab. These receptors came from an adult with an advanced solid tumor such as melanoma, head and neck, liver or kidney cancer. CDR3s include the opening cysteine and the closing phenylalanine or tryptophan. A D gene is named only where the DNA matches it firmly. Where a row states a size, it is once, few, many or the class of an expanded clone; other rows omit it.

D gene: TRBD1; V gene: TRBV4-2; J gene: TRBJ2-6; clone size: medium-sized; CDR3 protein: CASSQDTGGGANVLTF; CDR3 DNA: TGTGCCAGCAGCCAAGATACAGGGGGAGGGGCCAACGTCCTGACTTTC
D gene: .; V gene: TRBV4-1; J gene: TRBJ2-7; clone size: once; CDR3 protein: CASSQDSGAGYEQYF; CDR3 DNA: TGCGCCAGCAGCCAAGATTCGGGCGCCGGCTACGAGCAGTACTTC
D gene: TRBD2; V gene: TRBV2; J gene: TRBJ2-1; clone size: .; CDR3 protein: CARRGGLYNEQFF; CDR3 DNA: TGTGCCAGACGGGGGGGCTTATACAATGAGCAGTTCTTC
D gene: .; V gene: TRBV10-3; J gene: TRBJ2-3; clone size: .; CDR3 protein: CAISSRDTQYF; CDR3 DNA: TGTGCCATCAGTTCACGGGATACGCAGTATTTT
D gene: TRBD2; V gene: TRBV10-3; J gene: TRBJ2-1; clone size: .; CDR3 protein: CAIRDSGIAYNEQFF; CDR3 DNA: TGTGCCATCAGAGATAGCGGGATCGCCTACAATGAGCAGTTCTTC
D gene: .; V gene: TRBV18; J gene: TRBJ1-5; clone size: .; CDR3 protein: CASSRALDSFHQPQHF; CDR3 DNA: TGTGCCAGCTCACGGGCTCTGGACTCGTTTCATCAGCCCCAGCATTTT
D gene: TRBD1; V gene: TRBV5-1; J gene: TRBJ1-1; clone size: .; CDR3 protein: CASSSGWGQGYTEAFF; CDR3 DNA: TGCGCCAGCTCCTCCGGCTGGGGACAGGGCTACACTGAAGCTTTCTTT
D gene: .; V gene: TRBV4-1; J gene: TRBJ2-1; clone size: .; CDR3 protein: CASSQAGASSYNEQFF; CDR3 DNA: TGCGCCAGCAGCCAAGCGGGCGCCAGCTCCTACAATGAGCAGTTCTTC
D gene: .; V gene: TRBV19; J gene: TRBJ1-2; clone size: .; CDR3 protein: CASSMYEQFYGYTF; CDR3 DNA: TGTGCCAGTAGTATGTATGAACAGTTCTATGGCTACACCTTC
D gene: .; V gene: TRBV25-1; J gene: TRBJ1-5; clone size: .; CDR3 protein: CASRRGNQPQHF; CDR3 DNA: TGTGCCAGCCGCAGGGGCAATCAGCCCCAGCATTTT
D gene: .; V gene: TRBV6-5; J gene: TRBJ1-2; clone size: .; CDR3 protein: CASTLRQGRNGYTF; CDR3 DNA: TGTGCCAGCACCCTAAGGCAGGGGCGGAATGGCTACACCTTC
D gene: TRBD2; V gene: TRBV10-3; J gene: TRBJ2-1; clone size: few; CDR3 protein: CAISGGLAGVNEQFF; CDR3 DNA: TGTGCCATCAGTGGGGGACTAGCGGGAGTCAATGAGCAGTTCTTC
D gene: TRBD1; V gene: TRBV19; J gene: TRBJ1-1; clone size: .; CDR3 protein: CASMVTGGGSVAFF; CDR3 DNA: TGTGCCAGTATGGTGACAGGGGGCGGCTCGGTAGCTTTCTTT
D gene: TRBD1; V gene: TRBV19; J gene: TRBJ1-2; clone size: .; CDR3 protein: CASSIGTGGPGVYGYTF; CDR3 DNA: TGTGCCAGTAGTATCGGGACAGGGGGTCCGGGAGTCTATGGCTACACCTTC
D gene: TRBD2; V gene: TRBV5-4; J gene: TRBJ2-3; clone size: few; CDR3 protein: CASSSGLAGITDTQYF; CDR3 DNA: TGTGCCAGCAGCTCTGGACTAGCGGGGATCACAGATACGCAGTATTTT
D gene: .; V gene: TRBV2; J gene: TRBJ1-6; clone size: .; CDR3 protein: CASRGRGSNSPLHF; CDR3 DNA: TGTGCCAGCAGGGGCAGGGGCTCGAATTCACCCCTCCACTTT
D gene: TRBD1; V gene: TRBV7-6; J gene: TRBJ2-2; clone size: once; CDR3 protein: CASSLGQGANTGELFF; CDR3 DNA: TGTGCCAGCAGCTTAGGTCAGGGGGCGAACACCGGGGAGCTGTTTTTT
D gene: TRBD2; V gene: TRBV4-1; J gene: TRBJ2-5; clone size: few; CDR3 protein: CASSQLGVAGGSETQYF; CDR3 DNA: TGCGCCAGCAGCCAATTGGGAGTAGCGGGAGGTTCGGAGACCCAGTACTTC
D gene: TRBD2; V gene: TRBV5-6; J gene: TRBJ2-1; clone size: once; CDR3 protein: CASSLSGISYNEQFF; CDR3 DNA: TGTGCCAGCAGTCTTAGCGGGATCTCCTACAATGAGCAGTTCTTC
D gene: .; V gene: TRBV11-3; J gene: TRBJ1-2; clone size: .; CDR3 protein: CASSPGNNYGYTF; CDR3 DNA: TGTGCCAGCAGCCCAGGGAATAACTATGGCTACACCTTC